This is a list of T cell receptor beta chains from one sample in a study of T cell changes during pregnancy in multiple sclerosis. Generated by immunoSEQ multiplex PCR, the TCRdb table keeps only in-frame clones and is missing some. Counted here are approximately 69,000 clones, just over 90% occurring once; the ten biggest clones make up less than 2.5%. Source: peripheral blood, taken in the second trimester of pregnancy. The receptor set was obtained from a female donor in good health, enrolled as a control in a pregnancy study. Both conserved end residues are part of each CDR3. D genes are given only for firm matches. Size values are once, few and many counts, or a class for expanded clones, and some rows have none.

D gene	clone size	V gene	J gene	CDR3 DNA	CDR3 protein
NA	NA	TRBV5-4	TRBJ1-3	TGTGCCAGCAGCTTGGCCGGGACAAATGGAAACACCATATATTTT	CASSLAGTNGNTIYF
NA	NA	TRBV7-9	TRBJ2-7	TGTGCCAGCAGCCCTAAGGGGCGCAATGGCTCCTACGAGCAGTACTTC	CASSPKGRNGSYEQYF
NA	NA	TRBV25-1	TRBJ2-5	TGTGCCAGCAGACTCCGAGAGACCCAGTACTTC	CASRLRETQYF
NA	once	TRBV9	TRBJ2-3	TGTGCCAGCAGCGGTTTTAGAGCGGATACGCAGTATTTT	CASSGFRADTQYF
NA	few	TRBV6-5	TRBJ2-4	TGTGCCAGCAGTTACTCGCGTGTTGACAAAAACATTCAGTACTTC	CASSYSRVDKNIQYF
TRBD2	NA	TRBV7-3	TRBJ2-2	TGTGCCAGCAGCCCTGAGGCGGGGGGCACCGGGGAGCTGTTTTTT	CASSPEAGGTGELFF
NA	few	TRBV9	TRBJ1-1	TGTGCCAGCACCCCAGGTCAGGGGCTGAACACTGAAGCTTTCTTT	CASTPGQGLNTEAFF
TRBD1	NA	TRBV9	TRBJ2-7	TGTGCCAGCAGCGTCGACGAGTCGGGACAGGGTTACGAGCAGTACTTC	CASSVDESGQGYEQYF
NA	NA	TRBV4-3	TRBJ2-7	TGCGCCAGCAGCCAAGAATTCAGACAGACCCCGAATTACGAGCAGTACTTC	CASSQEFRQTPNYEQYF
NA	NA	TRBV7-3	TRBJ1-2	TGTGCCAGCAGCTTAATAGCAGGGCCCAACTATGGCTACACCTTC	CASSLIAGPNYGYTF
NA	NA	TRBV4-3	TRBJ2-2	TGCGCCAGCAGCCAAGTTTTACAGCAAACCGGGGAGCTGTTTTTT	CASSQVLQQTGELFF
TRBD1	NA	TRBV4-3	TRBJ2-7	TGCGCCAGCAGCCAAGACAGGGGGCGACACTACGAGCAGTACTTC	CASSQDRGRHYEQYF
TRBD1	NA	TRBV13	TRBJ2-7	TGTGCCAGCAGCTATAGGACAGGCGCAGAGCAGTACTTC	CASSYRTGAEQYF
TRBD1	once	TRBV7-8	TRBJ1-1	TGTGCCAGCAGTCGACCGATACAGGGGGTTACTGAAGCTTTCTTT	CASSRPIQGVTEAFF
NA	NA	TRBV5-1	TRBJ2-5	TGCGCCAGCAGTCGGGGGGCTCGGGAGACCCAGTACTTC	CASSRGARETQYF
TRBD2	NA	TRBV4-1	TRBJ2-3	TGCGCCAGCAGCCAAGAGCGGGGGGTCTACGGGGGGGATACGCAGTATTTT	CASSQERGVYGGDTQYF
TRBD1	NA	TRBV7-6	TRBJ1-1	TGTGCCAGCAGCTCACAGGGGGCCGGAGCTTTCTTT	CASSSQGAGAFF
TRBD2	NA	TRBV9	TRBJ2-3	TGTGCCAGCAGTCCTAGCGGGTCTAGCACAGATACGCAGTATTTT	CASSPSGSSTDTQYF
TRBD1	once	TRBV7-9	TRBJ1-1	TGTGCCAGCAGCTCCCCCATCCAGTGGGACAGTAACACTGAAGCTTTCTTT	CASSSPIQWDSNTEAFF
TRBD1	NA	TRBV5-1	TRBJ1-1	TGCGCCAGCAGCGCTACCTGGGCGGGACAGGGGAACACTGAAGCTTTCTTT	CASSATWAGQGNTEAFF
NA	NA	TRBV13	TRBJ1-4	TGTGCCAGCAGCTCGTCGAGAGGGATCGATGAAAAACTGTTTTTT	CASSSSRGIDEKLFF
TRBD2	NA	TRBV4-1	TRBJ2-5	TGCGCCAGCAGTCCCAGACTAGCGGGGGCGGACGGGGCCCAGTACTTC	CASSPRLAGADGAQYF
NA	NA	TRBV11-2	TRBJ2-5	TGTGCCAGCAGCCCCGGAGCGGCTTTTGGGGAGACCCAGTACTTC	CASSPGAAFGETQYF
NA	NA	TRBV4-1	TRBJ1-1	TGCGCCAGCAGCCAACCAGGCTTCGCTGAAGCTTTCTTT	CASSQPGFAEAFF
NA	NA	TRBV6-1	TRBJ2-7	TGTGCCAGCAGCCCCCTATACGAGCAGTACTTC	CASSPLYEQYF
NA	NA	TRBV5-1	TRBJ2-5	TGCGCCAGCAGCTCCACGGGGGGCAGGGAGACCCAGTACTTC	CASSSTGGRETQYF
NA	NA	TRBV2	TRBJ1-3	TGTGCCAGCAGTGGGACATCTGGAAACACCATATATTTT	CASSGTSGNTIYF
TRBD1	once	TRBV30	TRBJ1-6	TGTGCCTGTAGGGACAGGAGCTCCTATAATTCACCCCTCCACTTT	CACRDRSSYNSPLHF
TRBD1	NA	TRBV9	TRBJ2-1	TGTGCCAGCAGCGTACGGGACAGGGCCTACAATGAGCAGTTCTTC	CASSVRDRAYNEQFF
NA	NA	TRBV28	TRBJ2-7	TGTGCCAGCACCCCGGGGGCCTACGAGCAGTACTTC	CASTPGAYEQYF